The clone carrying this T cell receptor (delta chain) has ten or more counts. This sample was taken from a study of γδ T cells in repeated Plasmodium falciparum infection. TCRdb redid clone calling on the multiplex PCR reads using CATT. The sample lists roughly 86,000 delta-chain clones, roughly 1.4% occurring once. Sequenced: gamma-delta T cells from blood. This sequence was found in a pool of human donors (malaria-infected and uninfected, not separated).

CDR3 coding DNA: TGTGCTCTTGGGGAAGGGGTCTTCCTGGGGGATACTTTGACAGCACAACTCTTCTTT. Protein product: CALGEGVFLGDTLTAQLFF. The rearrangement joins TRDV1 to TRDJ2, with 10 bases that match TRDD3. Germline trimming cut 2 bases from V and 0 bases from J; bases unmatched to any gene: 9. CDR1 TSWWSYY and CDR2 QGS come from the germline V gene. The CDR3 has 19 residues.